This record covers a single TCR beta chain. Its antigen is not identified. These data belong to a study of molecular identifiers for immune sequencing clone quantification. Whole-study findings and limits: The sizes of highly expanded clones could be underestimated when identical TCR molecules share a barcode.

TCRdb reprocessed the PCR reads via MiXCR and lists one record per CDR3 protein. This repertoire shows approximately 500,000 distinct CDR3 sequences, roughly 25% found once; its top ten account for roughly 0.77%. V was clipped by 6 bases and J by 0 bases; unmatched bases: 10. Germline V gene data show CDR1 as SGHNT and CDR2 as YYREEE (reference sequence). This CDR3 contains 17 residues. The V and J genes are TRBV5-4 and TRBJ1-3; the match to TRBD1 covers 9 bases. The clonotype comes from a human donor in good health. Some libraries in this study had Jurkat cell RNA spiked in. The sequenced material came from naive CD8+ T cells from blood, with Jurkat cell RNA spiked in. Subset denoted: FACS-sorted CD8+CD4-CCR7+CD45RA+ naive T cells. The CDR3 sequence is CASTTGGQGNSGNTIYF. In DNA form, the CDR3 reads TGTGCCAGCACGACCGGGGGACAGGGCAACTCTGGAAACACCATATATTTT. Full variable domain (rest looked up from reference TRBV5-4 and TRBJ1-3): ETGVTQSPTHLIKTRGQQVTLRCSSQSGHNTVSWYQQALGQGPQFIFQYYREEENGRGNFPPRFSGLQFPNYSSELNVNALELDDSALYLCASTTGGQGNSGNTIYFGEGSWLTVV.